The 2 T cell receptor beta chains in this list originate from one sample, sequenced in a study of response to subunit inactivated influenza vaccine. TCRdb ran MiXCR on the RT-PCR reads and lists one entry per CDR3 protein. Here the sample spans hundreds of thousands of distinct CDR3 sequences, less than 25% being singletons. This material consisted of PBMCs from blood, taken about 20 months after vaccination. The receptor set was obtained from a man aged 45 to 70 who received an inactivated influenza vaccine.

There are a few counts of this clonotype. The chain couples TRBV6-1 to TRBJ2-1; TRBD2 matches 9 bases. The CDR3 covers 16 residues. With V trimmed by 4 bases and J by 0 bases, 4 bases remained unmatched. Germline CDR1 reads MNHNS; CDR2 reads SASEGT. CDR3 region: CASSATSGSSYNEQFF. In DNA, the CDR3 is TGTGCCAGCAGTGCGACTAGCGGAAGCTCCTACAATGAGCAGTTCTTC.

This clonotype occurred a few times. The rearrangement uses TRBV5-4 and TRBJ1-2, with TRBD1 matching 7 bases. Losses at the gene ends were 4 bases for V and 8 bases for J; bases not matched to a gene: 17. In germline, CDR1 is SGHNT, CDR2 YYREEE (reference sequence). This CDR3 region has 16 residues. As DNA, the CDR3 is TGTGCCAGCAGCGGAGGGACAGAGGGTACCGTCGAAGGCTACACCTTC. Translation: CASSGGTEGTVEGYTF.